Sequencing of this TCR beta chain was carried out in a study of radiotherapy plus CTLA-4 blockade in lung cancer. The CDR3 is made up of 12 amino acids. Per the germline V gene, CDR1 is SGDLS and CDR2 is YYNGEE. The ends were cut back, 7 bases at V and 0 bases at J, with 6 bases in the middle. The assay was immunoSEQ multiplex PCR, and TCRdb's table has in-frame clones only and misses some. The table shows more than 90,000 clones, with about 90% occurring only once. This sequence was found in a human donor with non-small cell lung cancer that progressed on radiotherapy plus ipilimumab. V usage is TRBV9 and J usage is TRBJ2-3, with D unresolved. Sample: peripheral blood, taken from a patient treated with radiotherapy plus ipilimumab. The CDR3 is CASSRSTDTQYF. Here the CDR3 DNA reads TGTGCCAGCTCCCGAAGCACAGATACGCAGTATTTT.